This T cell receptor (beta chain) derives from a study of glioma-infiltrating T cells after dendritic cell vaccination. The PCR used 60 V beta and 13 J beta primers. The table came from immunoSEQ multiplex PCR; TCRdb's copy has only in-frame clones and leaves some out. The sample has tens of thousands of clones, over 75% seen once. Time point of the sample: after dendritic cell vaccination, including at tumor progression/relapse. Sample: blood, taken after dendritic cell vaccination. This clonotype was obtained from a human donor with glioblastoma.

The CDR3: CASSLTLASTDTQYF. The CDR3 nucleotides are TGTGCCAGCAGTTTAACCTTGGCTAGCACAGATACGCAGTATTTT. V is TRBV28 and J is TRBJ2-3, with D uncertain. Germline CDR1 MDHEN, CDR2 SYDVKM. CDR3 length equals 15 residues. V dropped 2 bases and J dropped 0 bases, with 9 bases sitting between them.